Presented here are 12 T cell receptor beta chains from one specimen sequenced in a study of T-cell memory formation after mild COVID-19. Each CDR3 protein is one row after TCRdb ran MiXCR on the 5' RACE reads. The table lists 400,000 to 500,000 distinct CDR3 sequences, roughly 26% of them singletons. Input material: PBMCs or a T cell subset sorted from them (not recorded which). These receptor sequences come from an adult woman who had mild COVID-19 (a few samples of this study predate the infection). Cell type and time point are not known.

The sample holds a few counts of this clonotype. This rearrangement joins TRBV12-3 or TRBV12-4 to TRBJ2-1, with TRBD2 matching over 8 bases. V lost 4 bases, J lost 7 bases, and 12 bases stayed unmatched. This CDR3 has 16 amino acids. CDR3 nucleotides: TGTGCCAGCAGTTCCGACCCCTGGACTAGCATGAATGAGCAGTTCTTC. Translated: CASSSDPWTSMNEQFF.

Many counts were recorded for this clonotype. The chain carries TRBV11-2 and TRBJ1-2; TRBD1 aligns across 12 bases. The germline gives CDR1 SGHAT, CDR2 FQNNGV. CDR3 size: 14 residues. Germline trimming cut 4 bases from V and 8 bases from J; bases unmatched to any gene: 5. The CDR3 DNA reads as TGTGCCAGCAGCTCCGGGACAGGGGGCTTCGGCTACACCTTC. As protein: CASSSGTGGFGYTF.

Details on this clonotype: This may stem from a read error, because a much larger clone lies one nucleotide away. V usage is TRBV7-9 and J usage is TRBJ2-1; 8 bases are shared with TRBD2. The CDR3 extends over 14 amino acids. Germline CDR1 is SEHNR and CDR2 is FQNEAQ (reference sequence). CDR3 sequence reads: CDSSLVSGSNEQFF. CDR3 DNA: TGTGACAGCAGCTTAGTGAGCGGGAGTAATGAGCAGTTCTTC.

There are a few counts of this clonotype. The gene calls are TRBV29-1 and TRBJ2-7, with TRBD1 as a possible D gene (6 bases). Looked up from germline, CDR1 is SQVTM and CDR2 is ANQGSEA. The CDR3 consists of 12 residues. The V end was cut by 6 bases, the J end by 2 bases, with 11 bases between. CDR3 in DNA: TGCAGCGTGACGCAGGGGACCTACGAGCAGTACTTC. Protein product: CSVTQGTYEQYF.

This clonotype was counted between two and nine times. The chain couples TRBV29-1 to TRBJ1-1; no firm D call. The V end lost 4 bases, the J end lost 0 bases, and 9 bases lay between the germline ends. In germline, CDR1 is SQVTM, CDR2 ANQGSEA. CDR3 length equals 13 residues. The CDR3 spells CSVGTALNTEAFF. The CDR3 nucleotides read TGCAGCGTTGGGACTGCCTTGAACACTGAAGCTTTCTTT.

This clonotype was observed at least ten times. The gene calls are TRBV5-5 and TRBJ2-1, with 12 bases aligning to TRBD2. V trimming: 5 bases; J trimming: 2 bases; junction bases outside the gene matches: 11. Germline CDR1 is SGHKS and CDR2 is YYEKEE (reference sequence). CDR3 length: 18 residues. CDR3 sequence: CASSSLAGGPFTYNEQFF. The CDR3, as DNA: TGTGCCAGCAGTTCCCTAGCGGGAGGGCCCTTCACCTACAATGAGCAGTTCTTC.

This clonotype came up a few times. The rearrangement links TRBV20-1 to TRBJ2-7; D is uncertain. The ends were cut back, 4 bases at V and 1 base at J, with 11 bases in the middle. The CDR3 length is 13 residues. Per germline, CDR1 DFQATT and CDR2 SNEGSKA (reference sequence). CDR3 coding DNA: TGCAGTGCTATCTCCGGTGCGTCCTACGAGCAGTACTTC. Translating it yields CSAISGASYEQYF.

J is TRBJ1-6 and V is TRBV11-2; weak D call: TRBD1 (5 bases). The CDR3 is made up of 15 amino acids. Trimming took off 5 bases at V and 9 bases at J, with 17 bases between the two ends. Germline values: CDR1 SGHAT, CDR2 FQNNGV. Written as DNA, the CDR3 is TGTGCCAGCAGCCCCATGGGCAGGGAGGCTTCACCCCTCCACTTT. Its protein product is CASSPMGREASPLHF.

The chain joins TRBV4-2 to TRBJ2-3; TRBD2 matches 8 bases. Germline lookup yields CDR1 LGHNA and CDR2 YNFKEQ. J gave up 3 bases and V 3 bases, and 11 bases lay outside the gene matches. This CDR3 region has 17 residues. Here the CDR3 reads CASSQTVSGSGTDTQYF. CDR3 DNA: TGTGCCAGCAGCCAGACGGTAAGCGGGAGTGGAACAGATACGCAGTATTTT.

The CDR3 region is CASSVSAGNEQYF. In nucleotides, the CDR3 is TGTGCCAGCAGCGTATCTGCAGGGAACGAGCAGTACTTC. The V and J genes are TRBV9 and TRBJ2-7, with a tentative D call TRBD1 (5 bases). V dropped 1 base and J dropped 5 bases, with 10 bases sitting between them. The CDR3 has 13 residues. Germline values: CDR1 SGDLS, CDR2 YYNGEE.

J is TRBJ1-2 and V is TRBV11-2; possibly TRBD1 for D (6 bases). CDR1 SGHAT and CDR2 FQNNGV come from the germline V gene. Trimming left V 5 bases short and J 6 bases short, with 13 bases between. This CDR3 is built from 13 residues. As DNA, the CDR3 is TGTGCCAGCAGCATACCCCAGGGGAATGGCTACACCTTC. Protein: CASSIPQGNGYTF.

This clonotype was seen many times. The chain employs TRBV12-3 or TRBV12-4 and TRBJ1-5; D call uncertain. This CDR3 contains 13 residues. The germline V and J ends were trimmed by 2 bases and 2 bases, with 4 bases remaining between them. CDR3 sequence (DNA): TGTGCCAGCAGTTTAAATGGCAATCAGCCCCAGCATTTT. Protein sequence: CASSLNGNQPQHF.